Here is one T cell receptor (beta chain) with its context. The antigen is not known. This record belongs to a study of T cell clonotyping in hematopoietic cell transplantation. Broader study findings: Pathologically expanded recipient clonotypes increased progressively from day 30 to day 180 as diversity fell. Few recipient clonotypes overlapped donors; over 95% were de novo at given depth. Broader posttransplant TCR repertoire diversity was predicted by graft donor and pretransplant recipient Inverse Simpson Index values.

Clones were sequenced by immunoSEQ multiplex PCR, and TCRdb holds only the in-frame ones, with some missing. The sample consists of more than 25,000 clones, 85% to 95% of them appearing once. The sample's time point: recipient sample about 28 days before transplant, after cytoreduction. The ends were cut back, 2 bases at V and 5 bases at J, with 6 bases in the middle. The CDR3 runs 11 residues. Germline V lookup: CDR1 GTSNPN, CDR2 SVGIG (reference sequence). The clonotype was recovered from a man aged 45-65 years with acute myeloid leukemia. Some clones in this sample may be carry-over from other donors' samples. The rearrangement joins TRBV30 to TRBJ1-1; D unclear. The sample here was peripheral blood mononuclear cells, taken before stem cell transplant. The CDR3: CAWSLGTEAFF. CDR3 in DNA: TGTGCCTGGAGTTTAGGGACTGAAGCTTTCTTT.